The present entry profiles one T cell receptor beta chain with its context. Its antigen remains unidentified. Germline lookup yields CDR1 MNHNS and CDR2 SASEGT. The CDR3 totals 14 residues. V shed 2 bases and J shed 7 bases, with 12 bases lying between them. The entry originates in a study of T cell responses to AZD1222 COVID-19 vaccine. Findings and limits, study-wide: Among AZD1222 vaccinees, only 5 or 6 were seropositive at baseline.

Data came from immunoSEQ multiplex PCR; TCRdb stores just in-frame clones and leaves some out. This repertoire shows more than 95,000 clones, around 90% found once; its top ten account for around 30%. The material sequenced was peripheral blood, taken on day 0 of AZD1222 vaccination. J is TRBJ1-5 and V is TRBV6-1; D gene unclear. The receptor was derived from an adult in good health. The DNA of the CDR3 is TGTGCCAGCAGTGAATTAAGGGCGGACCAGCCCCAGCATTTT. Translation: CASSELRADQPQHF.